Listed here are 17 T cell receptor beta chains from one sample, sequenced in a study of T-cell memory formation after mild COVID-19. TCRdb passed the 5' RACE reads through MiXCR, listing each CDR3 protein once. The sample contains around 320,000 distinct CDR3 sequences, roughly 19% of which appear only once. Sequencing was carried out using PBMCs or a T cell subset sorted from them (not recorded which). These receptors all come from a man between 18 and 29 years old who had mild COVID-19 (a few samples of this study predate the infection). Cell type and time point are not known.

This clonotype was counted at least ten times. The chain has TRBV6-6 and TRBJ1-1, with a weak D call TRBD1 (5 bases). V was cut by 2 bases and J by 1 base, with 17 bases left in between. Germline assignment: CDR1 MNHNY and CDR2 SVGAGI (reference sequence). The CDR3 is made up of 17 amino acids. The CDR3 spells CASSYGNRGRENTEAFF. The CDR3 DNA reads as TGTGCCAGCAGTTACGGAAATCGGGGCAGGGAGAACACTGAAGCTTTCTTT.

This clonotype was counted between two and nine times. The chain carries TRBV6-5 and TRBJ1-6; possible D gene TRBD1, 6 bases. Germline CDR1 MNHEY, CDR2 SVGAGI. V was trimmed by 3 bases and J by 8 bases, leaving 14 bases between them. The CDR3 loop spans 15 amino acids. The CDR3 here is CASSYGGASYSPLHF. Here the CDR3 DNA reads TGTGCCAGCAGTTATGGGGGGGCATCGTATTCACCCCTCCACTTT.

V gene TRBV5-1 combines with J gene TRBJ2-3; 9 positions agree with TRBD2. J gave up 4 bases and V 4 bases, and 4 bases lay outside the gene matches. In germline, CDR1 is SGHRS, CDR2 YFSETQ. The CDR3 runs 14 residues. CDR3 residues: CASSQRGDADTQYF. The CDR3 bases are TGCGCCAGCAGCCAGCGGGGGGACGCAGATACGCAGTATTTT.

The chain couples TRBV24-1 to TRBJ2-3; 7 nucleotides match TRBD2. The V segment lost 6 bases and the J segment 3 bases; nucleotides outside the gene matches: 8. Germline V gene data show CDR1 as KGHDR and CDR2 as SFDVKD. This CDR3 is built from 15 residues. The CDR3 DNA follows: TGTGCCACCAGTTCTGGAGCGGGGACGACAGATACGCAGTATTTT. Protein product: CATSSGAGTTDTQYF.

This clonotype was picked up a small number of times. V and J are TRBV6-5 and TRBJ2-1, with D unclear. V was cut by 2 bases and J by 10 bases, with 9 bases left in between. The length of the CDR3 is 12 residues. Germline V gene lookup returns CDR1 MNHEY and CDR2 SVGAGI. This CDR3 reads CASSYAGWEQFF. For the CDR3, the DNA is TGTGCCAGCAGTTACGCCGGGTGGGAGCAGTTCTTC.

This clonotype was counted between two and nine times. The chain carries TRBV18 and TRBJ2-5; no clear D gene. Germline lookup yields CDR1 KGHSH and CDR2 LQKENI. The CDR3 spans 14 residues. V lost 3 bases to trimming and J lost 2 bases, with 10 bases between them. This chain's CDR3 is CASSPRTQQETQYF. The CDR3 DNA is TGTGCCAGCTCACCGCGGACGCAACAAGAGACCCAGTACTTC.

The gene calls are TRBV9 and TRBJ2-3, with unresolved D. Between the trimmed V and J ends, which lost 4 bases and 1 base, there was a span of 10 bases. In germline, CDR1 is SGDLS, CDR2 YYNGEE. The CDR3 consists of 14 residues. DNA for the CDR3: TGTGCCAGCAGCCCCCCCCATGGCACAGATACGCAGTATTTT. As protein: CASSPPHGTDTQYF.

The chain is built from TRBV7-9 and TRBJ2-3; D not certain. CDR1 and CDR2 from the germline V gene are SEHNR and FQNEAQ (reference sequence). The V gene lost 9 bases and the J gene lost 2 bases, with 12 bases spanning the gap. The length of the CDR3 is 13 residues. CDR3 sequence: CASGVPDTDTQYF. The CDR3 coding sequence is TGTGCCAGTGGGGTGCCCGACACAGATACGCAGTATTTT.

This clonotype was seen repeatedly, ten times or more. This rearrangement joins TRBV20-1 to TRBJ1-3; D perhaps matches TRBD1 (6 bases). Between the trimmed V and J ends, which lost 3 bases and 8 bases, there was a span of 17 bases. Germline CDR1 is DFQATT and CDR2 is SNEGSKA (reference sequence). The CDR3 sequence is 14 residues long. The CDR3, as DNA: TGCAGTGCTAGTTCGTCCGGGGGCGCGGACACCATATATTTT. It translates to CSASSSGGADTIYF.

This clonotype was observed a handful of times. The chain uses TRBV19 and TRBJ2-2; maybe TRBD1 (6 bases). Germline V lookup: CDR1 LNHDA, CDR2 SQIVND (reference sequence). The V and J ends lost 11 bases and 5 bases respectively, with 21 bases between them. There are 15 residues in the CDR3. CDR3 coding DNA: TGTGCCGTACGGATCGGGACATGGAGGACCGGGGAGCTGTTTTTT. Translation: CAVRIGTWRTGELFF.

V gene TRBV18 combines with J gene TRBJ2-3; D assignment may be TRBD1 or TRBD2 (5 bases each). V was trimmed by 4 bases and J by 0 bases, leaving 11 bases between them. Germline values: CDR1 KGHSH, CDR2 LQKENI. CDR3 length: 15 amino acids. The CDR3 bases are TGTGCCAGCTCACAGGTGGGGACGAGCACAGATACGCAGTATTTT. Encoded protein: CASSQVGTSTDTQYF.

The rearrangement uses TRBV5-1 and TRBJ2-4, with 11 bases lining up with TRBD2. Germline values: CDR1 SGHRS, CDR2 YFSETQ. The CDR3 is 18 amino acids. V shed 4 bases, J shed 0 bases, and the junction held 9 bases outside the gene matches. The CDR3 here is CASSQTSSGGLAKNIQYF. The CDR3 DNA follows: TGCGCCAGCAGCCAAACCTCTAGCGGGGGGCTAGCCAAAAACATTCAGTACTTC.

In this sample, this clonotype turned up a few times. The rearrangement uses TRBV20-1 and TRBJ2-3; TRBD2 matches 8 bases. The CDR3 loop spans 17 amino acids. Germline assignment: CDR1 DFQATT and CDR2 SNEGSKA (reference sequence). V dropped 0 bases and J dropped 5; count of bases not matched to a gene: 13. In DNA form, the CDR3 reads TGCAGTGCTAGAGACCCCCTGTCGGGGGGGCCGGTAGATACGCAGTATTTT. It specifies CSARDPLSGGPVDTQYF.

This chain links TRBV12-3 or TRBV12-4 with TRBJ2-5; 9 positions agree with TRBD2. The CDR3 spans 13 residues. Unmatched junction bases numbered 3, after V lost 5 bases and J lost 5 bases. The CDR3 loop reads CASSILAGETQYF. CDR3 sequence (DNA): TGTGCCAGCAGTATTCTAGCGGGGGAGACCCAGTACTTC.

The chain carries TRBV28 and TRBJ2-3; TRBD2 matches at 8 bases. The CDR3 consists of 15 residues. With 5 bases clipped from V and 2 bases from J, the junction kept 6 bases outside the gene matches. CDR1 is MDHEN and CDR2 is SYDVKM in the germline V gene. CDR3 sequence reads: CASSIAGGHTDTQYF. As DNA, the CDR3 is TGTGCCAGCAGTATTGCGGGGGGCCACACAGATACGCAGTATTTT.

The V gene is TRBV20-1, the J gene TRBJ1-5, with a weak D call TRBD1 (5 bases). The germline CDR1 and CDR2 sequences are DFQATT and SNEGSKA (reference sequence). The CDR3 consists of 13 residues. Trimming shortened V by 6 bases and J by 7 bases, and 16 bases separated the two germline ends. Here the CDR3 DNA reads TGCAGTGCAACGGACAACCGCGAACAGCCCCAGCATTTT. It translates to CSATDNREQPQHF.

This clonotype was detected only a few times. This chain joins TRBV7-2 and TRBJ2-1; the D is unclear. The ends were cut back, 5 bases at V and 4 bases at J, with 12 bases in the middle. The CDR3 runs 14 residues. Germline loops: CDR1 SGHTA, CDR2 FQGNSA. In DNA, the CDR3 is TGTGCCAGCAGCATCCCCGAAAAATACAATGAGCAGTTCTTC. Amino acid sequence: CASSIPEKYNEQFF.